This entry describes one T cell receptor (beta chain). In the authors' methods: Reference gene primer amplification gave estimated nucleated cell counts. Profiled with immunoSEQ multiplex PCR; TCRdb holds only in-frame clones, not every one. V, J and clone size reflect that table, while D and trimming were determined from the DNA. This sample has around 150,000 clones, with around 90% found just once. The data were obtained in a study of blood T cell repertoires in COVID-19. Turning to the study itself: Acute and convalescent COVID-19 samples came from the United States, Italy and Spain. PBMCs, B-cell-depleted T cells, or T cells were the source of the cDNA or gDNA that made up the material.

The CDR3 spans 15 residues. Germline loops: CDR1 MNHEY, CDR2 SMNVEV (reference sequence). Trimming removed 3 bases from V and 0 bases from J; junction bases left unmatched: 3. This TCR was sampled from a man aged 18 to 29 with acute or convalescent COVID-19. The chain links TRBV27 to TRBJ2-3; 7 nucleotides match TRBD2. Sequencing was done on a sample of peripheral blood. CDR3 sequence (DNA): TGTGCCAGCAGTTTGGTTAGCGGGAGCACAGATACGCAGTATTTT. Amino acids: CASSLVSGSTDTQYF.